The entry below describes one T cell receptor beta chain. The antigen is undetermined. The approximately 120-subject validation cohort, separate from the roughly 700-subject first cohort, included the donors. These data come from a study of cytomegalovirus exposure and HLA in healthy donors. Study outcomes and limitations: Whilst most TCR sequences proved rare, a subset of public TCRs occurred across many donors.

Trimming pared 5 bases from V and 4 bases from J, leaving 14 bases between. The CDR3 is 14 amino acids. CDR1 and CDR2 (germline): SQVTM, ANQGSEA. Sequencing was performed with immunoSEQ multiplex PCR; in TCRdb, only in-frame clones are kept and a portion is missing. The table lists roughly 190,000 clones, around nine tenths of them singletons, with 7.2% in the top ten. The sequencing sample was made of PBMCs. The chain combines TRBV29-1 with TRBJ2-2; perhaps TRBD2 as D (6 bases). The receptor comes from a man aged 25-40 years in good health and CMV-seropositive. The CDR3 DNA reads TGCAGCGTTCTTGGGGGGAGAGGCACCGGGGAGCTGTTTTTT. Residues: CSVLGGRGTGELFF.